One sample yielded the 23 T cell receptor beta chains listed below, sequenced in a study of blood T cell repertoires in COVID-19. The repertoire was sequenced with immunoSEQ multiplex PCR; TCRdb's copy has only in-frame clones and lacks some. The sample includes roughly 160,000 clones, 90% to 95% of them seen just once. Sequencing input: peripheral blood. The receptors here all came from a man in his fifties with acute or convalescent COVID-19.

The CDR3 is CASSPQQGSEGQYF. The CDR3 DNA reads TGTGCCAGCTCACCGCAACAGGGGTCCGAGGGGCAGTACTTC. The chain couples TRBV18 to TRBJ2-7; TRBD1 matches at 7 bases. Germline V gives CDR1 KGHSH, CDR2 LQKENI. The CDR3 runs 14 residues. J gave up 9 bases and V 3 bases, and 11 bases lay outside the gene matches.

The chain couples TRBV3-1 (or the pseudogene TRBV3-2) to TRBJ1-4; D is unresolved. The germline CDR1 and CDR2 sequences are LGHDT and YNNKEL (reference sequence). V was shortened by 4 bases and J by 8 bases, with 14 bases between the two germline ends. CDR3 length: 14 residues. CDR3 amino acids: CASSPLTVREKLFF. The CDR3 coding sequence is TGTGCCAGCAGCCCGCTAACGGTCCGGGAAAAACTGTTTTTT.

The CDR3 DNA sequence: TGTGCCAGCAGTTTATATCAATCACCCCTCCACTTT. Protein: CASSLYQSPLHF. J is TRBJ1-6 and V is TRBV27; unclear D gene. V was pared by 1 base and J by 10 bases, with 5 bases between. Germline loops: CDR1 MNHEY, CDR2 SMNVEV (reference sequence). The CDR3 extends over 12 amino acids.

In DNA, the CDR3 is TGCGCCAGCAGCTTGGACAGGGGCCGAGGGTACGAGCAGTACTTC. Its protein is CASSLDRGRGYEQYF. The J gene is TRBJ2-7, the V gene TRBV5-1; 7 bases line up with TRBD1. The CDR3 spans 15 residues. V dropped 0 bases and J dropped 4; count of bases not matched to a gene: 7. Germline V gene sequence: CDR1 SGHRS, CDR2 YFSETQ.

Regarding this clone: The junction departs from germline at one end; a sequencing error may be responsible. The chain carries TRBV28 and TRBJ2-7, with a weak D call TRBD1 (6 bases). Germline CDR1 is MDHEN and CDR2 is SYDVKM. The CDR3 spans 13 residues. CDR3 protein: CVSSVRGDYEQYF. The CDR3, as DNA: TGTGTCAGCTCAGTCAGGGGCGATTACGAGCAGTACTTC. Using reference TRBV28 and TRBJ2-7 for the parts outside the CDR3, the full variable domain is DVKVTQSSRYLVKRTGEKVFLECVQDMDHENMFWYRQDPGLGLRLIYFSYDVKMKEKGDIPEGYSVSREKKERFSLILESASTNQTSMYLCVSSVRGDYEQYFGPGTRLTVT.

This chain uses TRBV5-4 with TRBJ2-1; 9 nucleotides match TRBD1. Unmatched junction bases numbered 6, after V lost 4 bases and J lost 4 bases. The CDR3 runs to 15 residues. CDR1 is SGHNT and CDR2 is YYREEE in the germline V gene (reference sequence). CDR3: CASSVHRGLYNEQFF. DNA of the CDR3: TGTGCCAGCAGCGTACACAGGGGGCTGTACAATGAGCAGTTCTTC.

The gene calls are TRBV28 and TRBJ2-7; 10 bases are shared with TRBD2. V lost 5 bases and J lost 3; bases outside the gene matches: 7. The CDR3 loop spans 15 amino acids. Germline CDR1 reads MDHEN; CDR2 reads SYDVKM. The CDR3 sequence: CASSVPSGSIYEQYF. CDR3 DNA sequence: TGTGCCAGCAGTGTACCTAGCGGGAGCATCTACGAGCAGTACTTC.

The chain has TRBV4-1 and TRBJ2-2; TRBD1 is a possible D gene (6 bases). Germline CDR1 is MGHRA and CDR2 is YSYEKL. The CDR3 runs to 16 residues. V was clipped by 4 bases and J by 0 bases, with 12 bases between them. CDR3 region: CASSPAGTPNTGELFF. CDR3 DNA: TGCGCCAGCAGCCCTGCCGGGACACCGAACACCGGGGAGCTGTTTTTT.

J is TRBJ2-3 and V is TRBV5-1; D unresolved. The CDR3 sequence is 12 residues long. Germline CDR1 is SGHRS and CDR2 is YFSETQ. The V and J ends lost 2 bases and 6 bases respectively, with 7 bases between them. The CDR3 DNA reads as TGCGCCAGCAGCTTCGACTTGGATACGCAGTATTTT. Amino acids: CASSFDLDTQYF.

V is TRBV28 and J is TRBJ1-6, with 9 bases that match TRBD1. Losses at the gene ends were 6 bases for V and 8 bases for J; bases not matched to a gene: 5. Per the germline V gene, CDR1 is MDHEN and CDR2 is SYDVKM. The CDR3 loop spans 14 amino acids. In DNA, the CDR3 is TGTGCCAGCAGCCGCGACAGGGGGGATTCACCCCTCCACTTT. This gives the protein CASSRDRGDSPLHF.

This chain joins TRBV3-1 (or the pseudogene TRBV3-2) and TRBJ2-2; 10 bases agree with TRBD1. Per the germline V gene, CDR1 is LGHDT and CDR2 is YNNKEL (reference sequence). Trimming removed 1 base from V and 4 bases from J; junction bases left unmatched: 3. This CDR3 spans 16 amino acids. The CDR3 reads CASSQGTGGPTGELFF. The CDR3, as DNA: TGTGCCAGCAGCCAAGGGACAGGGGGTCCCACCGGGGAGCTGTTTTTT.

CDR3 in amino acids: CASSQDRGYNSPLHF. CDR3 nucleotides: TGTGCCAGCAGTCAGGACAGGGGGTATAATTCACCCCTCCACTTT. The chain is built from TRBV7-6 and TRBJ1-6; TRBD1 aligns across 10 bases. The CDR3 spans 15 residues. J was trimmed by 4 bases and V by 6 bases; bases with no gene match: 3. Germline CDR1 and CDR2: SGHVS and FNYEAQ.

The rearrangement joins TRBV28 to TRBJ1-2; D is unresolved. The V end lost 2 bases, the J end lost 4 bases, and 8 bases lay between the germline ends. The CDR3 covers 13 residues. The germline V gene has CDR1 MDHEN and CDR2 SYDVKM. This CDR3 reads CASSLTNSYGYTF. The CDR3 DNA is TGTGCCAGCAGTTTAACTAACTCCTATGGCTACACCTTC.

This chain connects TRBV27 to TRBJ1-6; 7 positions agree with TRBD1. The CDR3 extends over 14 amino acids. The V gene end was trimmed by 6 bases and the J gene end by 8 bases; junction bases not matched to a gene: 7. CDR1 and CDR2 (germline): MNHEY, SMNVEV (reference sequence). This CDR3 reads CASRPGQPHSPLHF. CDR3 sequence (DNA): TGTGCCAGCAGGCCGGGACAGCCTCATTCACCCCTCCACTTT.

This chain joins TRBV4-3 and TRBJ1-1; the match to TRBD1 covers 8 bases. The CDR3 has 17 residues. Germline assignment: CDR1 LGHNA and CDR2 YSLEER. V gave up 4 bases and J gave up 0 bases; unmatched junction bases: 10. CDR3 sequence (DNA): TGCGCCAGCAGCCCCGGGACAGGCTCCCGACTGAACACTGAAGCTTTCTTT. This sequence encodes CASSPGTGSRLNTEAFF.

The chain has TRBV9 and TRBJ2-3; 7 bases are a match to TRBD2. This CDR3 is 16 amino acids long. After removal of 7 bases from V and 0 bases from J, the junction contained 11 bases not matched to a gene. CDR1 is SGDLS and CDR2 is YYNGEE in the germline V gene. This CDR3 is CASSHWEGLSTDTQYF. Here the CDR3 DNA reads TGTGCCAGCTCTCACTGGGAGGGATTAAGCACAGATACGCAGTATTTT.

The gene calls are TRBV7-2 and TRBJ2-5, with unresolved D. The CDR3 extends over 13 amino acids. Trimming took off 2 bases at V and 5 bases at J, with 9 bases between the two ends. Germline CDR1 is SGHTA and CDR2 is FQGNSA. CDR3 sequence reads: CASSLSLGETQYF. As DNA, the CDR3 is TGTGCCAGCAGCTTATCTTTGGGCGAGACCCAGTACTTC. Looking up the rest from reference TRBV7-2 and TRBJ2-5 gives the full variable domain: GAGVSQSPSNKVTEKGKDVELRCDPISGHTALYWYRQSLGQGLEFLIYFQGNSAPDKSGLPSDRFSAERTGGSVSTLTIQRTQQEDSAVYLCASSLSLGETQYFGPGTRLLVL.

The V and J genes are TRBV3-1 (or the pseudogene TRBV3-2) and TRBJ1-1; TRBD1 might be the D (5 bases). The CDR3 has 13 residues. Germline CDR1 LGHDT, CDR2 YNNKEL (reference sequence). The ends were cut back, 9 bases at V and 3 bases at J, with 14 bases in the middle. As DNA, the CDR3 is TGTGCCAGTCGTAGGGGAGGGCACACTGAAGCTTTCTTT. Translating gives CASRRGGHTEAFF.

This sequence joins TRBV5-1 and TRBJ1-2, with 7 bases matching TRBD1. The V gene's germline CDR1 is SGHRS and CDR2 YFSETQ. The junction had 8 bases not matched to a gene; V was cut back by 4 bases and J by 5 bases. The CDR3 runs 14 residues. The chain's CDR3 is CASSDPDRDYGYTF. In nucleotides, the CDR3 is TGCGCCAGCAGCGACCCAGACAGGGATTATGGCTACACCTTC.

The chain uses TRBV14 and TRBJ1-6; D is perhaps TRBD1 (5 bases). The V gene lost 4 bases and the J gene lost 6 bases, with 13 bases spanning the gap. CDR3 length: 15 amino acids. Germline V lookup: CDR1 SGHDN, CDR2 FVKESK. CDR3 nucleotides: TGTGCCAGCAGCCCCAGTAAGGGGCTTAATTCACCCCTCCACTTT. Its translation is CASSPSKGLNSPLHF.

The chain is built from TRBV9 and TRBJ1-1; 9 positions match TRBD1. CDR3 length: 16 residues. The V and J ends lost 0 bases and 1 base, in that order; junction bases with no gene match: 4. Germline CDR1 is SGDLS and CDR2 is YYNGEE. The CDR3 region is CASSVGDREWNTEAFF. For the CDR3, the DNA is TGTGCCAGCAGCGTAGGGGACAGGGAGTGGAACACTGAAGCTTTCTTT.

This clone was found once. The J gene is TRBJ2-1, the V gene TRBV9; perhaps TRBD2 as D (5 bases). With 1 base removed from V and 5 bases from J, the gap between germline ends came to 13 bases. Looked up from germline, CDR1 is SGDLS and CDR2 is YYNGEE. The CDR3 consists of 15 residues. CDR3 region: CASSVQPSYHNEQFF. The CDR3 DNA is TGTGCCAGCAGCGTACAACCTAGCTACCACAATGAGCAGTTCTTC.

The J gene is TRBJ1-1, the V gene TRBV5-1; D perhaps matches TRBD1 (6 bases). Germline V gene lookup returns CDR1 SGHRS and CDR2 YFSETQ. V lost 3 bases and J lost 8, with 17 bases in between. CDR3 length: 14 amino acids. CDR3 sequence reads: CASSWNRVQDEAFF. As DNA, the CDR3 is TGCGCCAGCAGCTGGAACAGGGTTCAAGACGAAGCTTTCTTT.